Below are 22 T cell receptor beta chains sequenced from a single sample in a study of metastatic and nonmetastatic thyroid tumors. All patients were untreated before thyroid surgery. TCRdb re-analyzed the PCR reads using MiXCR. The table lists about 32,000 clones, less than 20% of them singletons. Source material: blood. All receptors come from a female donor with papillary thyroid cancer or a benign thyroid nodule (not recorded which). Some clones in this sample may be carry-over from other donors' samples.

The chain is built from TRBV9 and TRBJ2-7, with 8 bases fitting TRBD1. V lost 8 bases, J lost 3 bases, and 16 bases stayed unmatched. Per germline, CDR1 SGDLS and CDR2 YYNGEE. CDR3 length: 16 amino acids. The CDR3 sequence is CASCVGGTGLSYEQYF. The CDR3, as DNA: TGTGCCAGTTGCGTAGGAGGGACAGGCCTCAGCTACGAGCAGTACTTC.

The chain recombines TRBV7-3 with TRBJ2-2; D is ambiguous. Germline V gene sequence: CDR1 SGHTA, CDR2 FQGTGA. The CDR3 contains 13 residues. Trimming cost V 5 bases and J 0 bases, with 4 bases left between them. CDR3 nucleotide sequence: TGTGCCAGCAGCCCATCGAACACCGGGGAGCTGTTTTTT. Translating gives CASSPSNTGELFF.

This clone was recorded at least ten times. The chain recombines TRBV6-2 or TRBV6-3 with TRBJ2-7; 8 bases agree with TRBD2. Germline V CDR1 and CDR2: MNHEY, SVGEGT. With 6 bases clipped from V and 7 bases from J, the junction kept 14 bases outside the gene matches. The CDR3 totals 15 residues. CDR3 DNA: TGTGCCAGCAGAGACGCTAGCGGGCCTTTTCGGGAGCAGTACTTC. It translates to CASRDASGPFREQYF.

The sample holds many counts of this clone. The gene calls are TRBV29-1 and TRBJ2-7; 8 nucleotides line up with TRBD1. The CDR3 has 13 amino acids. From germline, CDR1 is SQVTM and CDR2 ANQGSEA. J gave up 2 bases and V 7 bases, and 7 bases lay outside the gene matches. The CDR3 is CSAADREPYEQYF. DNA of the CDR3: TGCAGCGCAGCGGACAGGGAACCCTACGAGCAGTACTTC.

This clone has ten or more counts. V is TRBV20-1 and J is TRBJ2-3; 14 bases are a match to TRBD2. Germline CDR1 DFQATT, CDR2 SNEGSKA (reference sequence). V was pared by 5 bases and J by 5 bases, with 15 bases of the junction left unmatched. The length of the CDR3 is 18 residues. The CDR3 sequence: CSAHRLLGTSGRGDTQYF. The CDR3 DNA reads TGCAGTGCTCACCGGCTACTAGGGACTAGCGGGAGAGGAGATACGCAGTATTTT.

This clone has only a few counts. This sequence joins TRBV5-1 and TRBJ1-1; 7 nucleotides agree with TRBD1. V lost 4 bases, J lost 3 bases, and 3 bases stayed unmatched. CDR3 length: 13 residues. CDR1 and CDR2 (germline): SGHRS, YFSETQ. In DNA, the CDR3 is TGCGCCAGCAGCCCAGGACAGGACACTGAAGCTTTCTTT. Amino acid sequence: CASSPGQDTEAFF. Full variable domain (rest looked up from reference TRBV5-1 and TRBJ1-1): KAGVTQTPRYLIKTRGQQVTLSCSPISGHRSVSWYQQTPGQGLQFLFEYFSETQRNKGNFPGRFSGRQFSNSRSEMNVSTLELGDSALYLCASSPGQDTEAFFGQGTRLTVV.

Many counts were recorded for this clone. J is TRBJ2-7 and V is TRBV19; weak D call: TRBD1 (5 bases). Per germline, CDR1 LNHDA and CDR2 SQIVND (reference sequence). Between the trimmed V and J ends, which lost 3 bases and 6 bases, there was a span of 12 bases. The CDR3 runs 13 residues. The CDR3 DNA reads TGTGCCAGTAGTATCCAAGGGGTACCCGAGCAGTACTTC. It encodes CASSIQGVPEQYF.

The chain combines TRBV20-1 with TRBJ1-5, with 9 nucleotides matching TRBD1. Losses at the gene ends were 7 bases for V and 3 bases for J; bases not matched to a gene: 4. From germline, CDR1 is DFQATT and CDR2 SNEGSKA (reference sequence). CDR3 length: 13 amino acids. The CDR3 sequence is CSGTGVNNQPQHF. CDR3 in DNA: TGCAGTGGGACAGGGGTCAACAATCAGCCCCAGCATTTT.

This clone came up many times. This rearrangement joins TRBV6-1 to TRBJ2-7, with 9 bases fitting TRBD2. V lost 7 bases to trimming and J lost 6 bases; unmatched junction nucleotides: 13. Germline CDR1 is MNHNS and CDR2 is SASEGT. The CDR3 runs 15 residues. The CDR3 is CASTHGLSGSFEQYF. Here the CDR3 DNA reads TGTGCCAGCACCCACGGACTTAGCGGGAGTTTCGAGCAGTACTTC.

The CDR3 bases are TGTGCCTGGAGGACACAGGGCCTTAGGGAGCAGTACTTC. It translates to CAWRTQGLREQYF. The V gene is TRBV30, the J gene TRBJ2-7; TRBD1 might be the D (6 bases). V gave up 3 bases and J gave up 7 bases, with 16 bases separating them. This CDR3 contains 13 residues. Germline V gene lookup returns CDR1 GTSNPN and CDR2 SVGIG (reference sequence).

As DNA, the CDR3 is TGCGCCAGCAGCTCCGGGACAGGGGGCTATGGCTACACCTTC. Protein: CASSSGTGGYGYTF. The rearrangement links TRBV5-1 to TRBJ1-2; 11 bases are a match to TRBD1. Losses at the gene ends were 3 bases for V and 4 bases for J; bases not matched to a gene: 2. Germline V gene sequence: CDR1 SGHRS, CDR2 YFSETQ. The CDR3 runs 14 residues.

V is TRBV7-2 and J is TRBJ2-7; 7 bases map to TRBD2. From germline, CDR1 is SGHTA and CDR2 FQGNSA. V gave up 1 base and J gave up 2 bases; unmatched junction bases: 2. The CDR3 loop spans 14 amino acids. The CDR3 region has the DNA TGTGCCAGCAGCTTAGGACTAGCCCCCTACGAGCAGTACTTC. Translation: CASSLGLAPYEQYF.

This clone has at least ten counts. A read error may explain this, as a much larger clone is one base away. This sample includes further DNA sequences coding for the same CDR3. The V and J genes are TRBV6-5 and TRBJ1-5; D may be TRBD1 (6 bases). CDR1 and CDR2 from the germline V gene are MNHEY and SVGAGI. The CDR3 loop spans 12 amino acids. The CDR3 loop is CASSYSEGAQHF. The DNA for the CDR3 is TGTGCTAGCAGTTACTCTGAGGGGGCCCAGCATTTT.

This clone has a count of ten or more. V gene TRBV27 combines with J gene TRBJ1-1, with a possible D match to TRBD1 (5 bases). Germline values: CDR1 MNHEY, CDR2 SMNVEV (reference sequence). The germline V and J ends were trimmed by 0 bases and 4 bases, with 12 bases remaining between them. The CDR3 is 15 residues long. The CDR3 DNA reads as TGTGCCAGCAGTTTATCGTGGGGGTCGGGCACTGAAGCTTTCTTT. Protein product: CASSLSWGSGTEAFF.

The rearrangement joins TRBV6-2 or TRBV6-3 to TRBJ2-5; weak D call: TRBD1 (6 bases). V was trimmed by 4 bases and J by 8 bases, leaving 17 bases between them. The CDR3 has 14 amino acids. Germline loops: CDR1 MNHEY, CDR2 SVGEGT. The CDR3 DNA reads TGTGCCAGCAGTTTTTCACAGGGAAGAGATACCCAGTACTTC. Amino acid sequence: CASSFSQGRDTQYF.

This clone showed up many times. The gene calls are TRBV29-1 and TRBJ2-1; no clear D. CDR3 length equals 13 residues. The germline V gene has CDR1 SQVTM and CDR2 ANQGSEA. V lost 6 bases to trimming and J lost 8 bases, with 17 bases between them. In nucleotides, the CDR3 is TGCAGCGTGCGTCCTCCTGCGGCGCATGAGCAGTTCTTC. This gives the protein CSVRPPAAHEQFF.

This clone occurred a few times. This rearrangement joins TRBV19 to TRBJ2-5; D remains unclear. V gave up 6 bases and J gave up 5 bases, with 10 bases separating them. The CDR3 spans 12 residues. In germline, CDR1 is LNHDA, CDR2 SQIVND (reference sequence). CDR3 in DNA: TGTGCCAGTAGACAGTCCGGGGAGACCCAGTACTTC. Translated: CASRQSGETQYF.

This clone is medium-sized by share. The V gene is TRBV4-1, the J gene TRBJ2-7; no clear D gene. Germline CDR1 and CDR2: MGHRA and YSYEKL. This CDR3 comprises 12 residues. Trimming removed 0 bases at V and 5 bases at J, with 5 bases between. CDR3 sequence reads: CASSQDLDEQYF. The CDR3 nucleotides are TGCGCCAGCAGCCAAGATCTGGACGAGCAGTACTTC.

In its sample, this clone was seen many times. V is TRBV4-1 and J is TRBJ1-5, with D unclear. The V gene's germline CDR1 is MGHRA and CDR2 YSYEKL. This CDR3 is built from 12 residues. Deletions cut 0 bases from V and 9 bases from J, with 6 bases between. The CDR3 is CASSQEVGPQHF. The CDR3 DNA sequence: TGCGCCAGCAGCCAAGAGGTCGGGCCCCAGCATTTT.

This clone was detected ten times or more. This chain joins TRBV19 and TRBJ1-2; 10 bases are a match to TRBD1. The germline V gene has CDR1 LNHDA and CDR2 SQIVND (reference sequence). V shed 0 bases, J shed 4 bases, and the junction held 5 bases outside the gene matches. The CDR3 length is 16 residues. The CDR3 sequence is CASSIDRRDRGYGYTF. CDR3 in DNA: TGTGCCAGTAGTATAGACCGCCGGGACAGGGGCTATGGCTACACCTTC.

Details on this clone: This may come from a read error, since a much larger clone is one base off. This sample also contains other DNA sequences that code for the same CDR3. The genes are TRBV3-1 and TRBJ1-1; tentative D call: TRBD1 (5 bases). CDR1 is LGHDT and CDR2 is YNNKEL in the germline V gene (reference sequence). The CDR3 has 15 amino acids. This chain's CDR3 is CASSPLDRVNTEAFF. The CDR3 region has the DNA TGTGCCAGCAGCCCGCTTGACAGAGTGAACACTGAAGCTTTTTTT.

The sample holds a few counts of this clone. J is TRBJ2-2 and V is TRBV6-2 or TRBV6-3; D gene ambiguous. Germline CDR1 is MNHEY and CDR2 is SVGEGT. The CDR3 spans 12 residues. V was shortened by 0 bases and J by 6 bases, with 2 bases between the two germline ends. The CDR3 DNA reads TGTGCCAGCAGTTACTCTGCCGGGGAGCTGTTTTTT. Translated, it gives CASSYSAGELFF.